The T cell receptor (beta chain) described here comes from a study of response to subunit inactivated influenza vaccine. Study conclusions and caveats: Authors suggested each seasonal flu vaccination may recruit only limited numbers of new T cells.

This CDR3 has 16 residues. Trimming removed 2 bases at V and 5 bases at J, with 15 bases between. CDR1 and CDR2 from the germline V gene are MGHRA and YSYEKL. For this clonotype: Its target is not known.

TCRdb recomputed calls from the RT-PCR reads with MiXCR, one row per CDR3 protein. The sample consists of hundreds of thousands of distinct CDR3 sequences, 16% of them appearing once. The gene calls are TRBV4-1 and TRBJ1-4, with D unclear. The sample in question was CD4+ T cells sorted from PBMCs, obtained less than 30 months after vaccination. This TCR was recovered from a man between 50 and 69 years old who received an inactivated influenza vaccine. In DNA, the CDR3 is TGCGCCAGCAGCCAAAGGACCGGGAGGAGCAATGAAAAACTGTTTTTT. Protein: CASSQRTGRSNEKLFF.